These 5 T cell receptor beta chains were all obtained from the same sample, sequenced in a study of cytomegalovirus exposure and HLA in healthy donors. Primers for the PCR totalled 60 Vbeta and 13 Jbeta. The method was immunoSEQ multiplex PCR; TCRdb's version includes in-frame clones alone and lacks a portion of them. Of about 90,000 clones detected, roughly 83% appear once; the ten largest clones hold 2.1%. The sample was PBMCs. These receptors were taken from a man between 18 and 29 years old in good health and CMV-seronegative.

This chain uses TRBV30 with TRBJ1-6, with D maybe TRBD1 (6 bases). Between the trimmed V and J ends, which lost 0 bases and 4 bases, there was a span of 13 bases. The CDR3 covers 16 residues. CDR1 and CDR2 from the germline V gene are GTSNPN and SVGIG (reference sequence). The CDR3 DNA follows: TGTGCCTGGAGTGTACAGGGTCGGGCTTATAATTCACCCCTCCACTTT. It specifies CAWSVQGRAYNSPLHF.

CDR3 residues: CASAPVRDYGYTF. CDR3 in DNA: TGCGCCAGCGCGCCAGTGAGGGACTATGGCTACACCTTC. V usage is TRBV5-1 and J usage is TRBJ1-2; no definite D call. CDR3 length: 13 residues. V lost 7 bases, J lost 3 bases, and 13 bases lay in between. The V gene's germline CDR1 is SGHRS and CDR2 YFSETQ.

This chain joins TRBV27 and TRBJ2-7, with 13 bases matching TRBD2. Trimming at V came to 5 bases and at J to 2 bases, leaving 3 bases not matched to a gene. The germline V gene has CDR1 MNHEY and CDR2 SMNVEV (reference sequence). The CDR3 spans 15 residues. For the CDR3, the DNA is TGTGCCAGCAGTGTGACTAGCGGGAGGACCTACGAGCAGTACTTC. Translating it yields CASSVTSGRTYEQYF.

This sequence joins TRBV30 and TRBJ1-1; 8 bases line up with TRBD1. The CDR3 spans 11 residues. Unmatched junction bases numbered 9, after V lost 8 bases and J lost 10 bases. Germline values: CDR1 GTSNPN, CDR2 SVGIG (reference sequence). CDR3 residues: CAHSGGEAAFF. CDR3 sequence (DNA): TGTGCCCACTCAGGGGGCGAGGCAGCTTTCTTT.

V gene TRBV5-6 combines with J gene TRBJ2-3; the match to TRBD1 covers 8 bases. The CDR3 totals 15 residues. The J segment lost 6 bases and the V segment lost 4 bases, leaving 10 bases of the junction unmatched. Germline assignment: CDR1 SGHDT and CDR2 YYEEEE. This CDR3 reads CASSRTGTGGDTQYF. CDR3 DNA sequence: TGTGCCAGCAGCCGGACCGGGACAGGCGGGGATACGCAGTATTTT.